These 29 T cell receptor beta chains came from one sample sequenced in a study of T cell responses to AZD1222 COVID-19 vaccine. Clones were read by immunoSEQ multiplex PCR, and TCRdb kept only the in-frame ones, dropping some. This sample has tens of thousands of clones, with 85% to 95% found just once. The sample in question was peripheral blood, obtained 28 days after the second dose of the MenACWY control vaccine. Receptors were obtained from an adult who received the MenACWY meningococcal vaccine as a control.

The chain joins TRBV6-5 to TRBJ2-3; 9 nucleotides agree with TRBD2. This CDR3 comprises 16 residues. Germline V gene sequence: CDR1 MNHEY, CDR2 SVGAGI. With V trimmed by 2 bases and J by 4 bases, 7 bases remained unmatched. In nucleotides, the CDR3 is TGTGCCAGCAGTTACCAGGGGACTAGCTGGTCAGATACGCAGTATTTT. It specifies CASSYQGTSWSDTQYF.

The chain recombines TRBV10-3 with TRBJ2-7, with D possibly called TRBD1 or TRBD2 (6 bases each). The germline V and J ends were trimmed by 6 bases and 4 bases, with 16 bases remaining between them. CDR3 size: 14 residues. Per the germline V gene, CDR1 is ENHRY and CDR2 is SYGVKD. The CDR3 here is CAIRGGQSQYEQYF. The CDR3 bases are TGTGCCATCAGGGGGGGACAATCCCAGTACGAGCAGTACTTC.

This rearrangement joins TRBV18 to TRBJ2-6; no firm D call. This CDR3 is built from 15 residues. Looked up from germline, CDR1 is KGHSH and CDR2 is LQKENI. The germline V and J ends were trimmed by 3 bases and 2 bases, with 8 bases remaining between them. CDR3 amino acids: CASSPVFAGANVLTF. The DNA of the CDR3 is TGTGCCAGCTCACCGGTGTTTGCTGGGGCCAACGTCCTGACTTTC.

V gene TRBV9 combines with J gene TRBJ2-5; D unresolved. The germline V gene encodes CDR1 SGDLS and CDR2 YYNGEE. This CDR3 spans 13 amino acids. V dropped 0 bases and J dropped 5 bases, with 8 bases sitting between them. The CDR3 DNA follows: TGTGCCAGCAGCGTAGAATCTTGGGAGACCCAGTACTTC. Its translation is CASSVESWETQYF.

The V and J genes are TRBV10-2 and TRBJ2-5, with 10 nucleotides matching TRBD1. The CDR3 length is 15 residues. V gave up 6 bases and J gave up 5 bases; unmatched junction bases: 9. Germline CDR1 and CDR2: WSHSY and SAAADI. The CDR3 protein is CASRVRQGARETQYF. Written as DNA, the CDR3 is TGCGCCAGCAGGGTGAGACAGGGGGCGAGGGAGACCCAGTACTTC.

The chain has TRBV19 and TRBJ2-7; unclear D gene. The germline gives CDR1 LNHDA, CDR2 SQIVND (reference sequence). V was shortened by 8 bases and J by 2 bases, with 19 bases between the two germline ends. The CDR3 runs 15 residues. CDR3 coding DNA: TGTGCCAGTTCCTCTAAACAAGGTGGGACCTACGAGCAGTACTTC. This translates into CASSSKQGGTYEQYF.

V gene TRBV28 combines with J gene TRBJ1-2, with D perhaps matching TRBD1 (6 bases). V was pared by 1 base and J by 8 bases, with 11 bases between. From germline, CDR1 is MDHEN and CDR2 SYDVKM. The CDR3 is 13 residues long. CDR3 coding DNA: TGTGCCAGCAGTTTATCCTACAGGGAAGGCTACACCTTC. Translated: CASSLSYREGYTF.

This chain links TRBV19 with TRBJ2-7; D is possibly TRBD1 or TRBD2 (5 bases each). Deletions cut 1 base from V and 2 bases from J, with 15 bases between. CDR3 length: 16 residues. Germline V gene lookup returns CDR1 LNHDA and CDR2 SQIVND (reference sequence). CDR3 residues: CASSIAWDGWTYEQYF. CDR3 bases: TGTGCCAGTAGTATAGCGTGGGACGGGTGGACCTACGAGCAGTACTTC. Looking up the rest from reference TRBV19 and TRBJ2-7 gives the full variable domain: DGGITQSPKYLFRKEGQNVTLSCEQNLNHDAMYWYRQDPGQGLRLIYYSQIVNDFQKGDIAEGYSVSREKKESFPLTVTSAQKNPTAFYLCASSIAWDGWTYEQYFGPGTRLTVT.

This chain uses TRBV12-3 or TRBV12-4 with TRBJ2-1; D remains unclear. This CDR3 is built from 11 residues. The V end lost 7 bases, the J end lost 10 bases, and 11 bases lay between the germline ends. DNA of the CDR3: TGTGCCAGCAACCAGATGGGAGAGCAGTTCTTC. Protein product: CASNQMGEQFF.

This chain connects TRBV2 to TRBJ2-3; a weak D match, TRBD1 (7 bases). The CDR3 has 12 amino acids. In germline, CDR1 is SNHLY, CDR2 FYNNEI. Trimming stripped 11 bases from V and 2 bases from J, with 11 bases between. The CDR3, as DNA: TGTGCCGGGGGGACAGTCACAGATACGCAGTATTTT. Translating it yields CAGGTVTDTQYF. Full variable domain (rest looked up from reference TRBV2 and TRBJ2-3): EPEVTQTPSHQVTQMGQEVILRCVPISNHLYFYWYRQILGQKVEFLVSFYNNEISEKSEIFDDQFSVERPDGSNFTLKIRSTKLEDSAMYFCAGGTVTDTQYFGPGTRLTVL.

The chain carries TRBV12-3 or TRBV12-4 and TRBJ1-5; D is unresolved. V was pared by 8 bases and J by 0 bases, with 8 bases between. The CDR3 covers 13 residues. CDR3 sequence reads: CASRWGSNQPQHF. The CDR3 coding sequence is TGTGCCAGCCGGTGGGGTAGCAATCAGCCCCAGCATTTT.

This chain connects TRBV9 to TRBJ2-2, with TRBD2 identical over 7 bases. The CDR3 sequence is 15 residues long. CDR1 and CDR2 from the germline V gene are SGDLS and YYNGEE. The trim removed 4 bases at V and 3 bases at J, leaving 6 bases unmatched. Written as DNA, the CDR3 is TGTGCCAGCAGCTTTGGGACTACTTACACCGGGGAGCTGTTTTTT. This sequence encodes CASSFGTTYTGELFF.

V gene TRBV18 combines with J gene TRBJ1-4; the D is unclear. The length of the CDR3 is 14 residues. The germline V gene has CDR1 KGHSH and CDR2 LQKENI. Trimming took 3 bases from V and 8 from J, leaving 13 bases between them. Here the CDR3 DNA reads TGTGCCAGCTCACCGGTGCCTCCACCAGAAAAACTGTTTTTT. This translates into CASSPVPPPEKLFF.

The chain carries TRBV11-3 and TRBJ2-3; unclear D gene. This CDR3 region has 13 residues. Between the trimmed V and J ends, which lost 3 bases and 6 bases, there was a span of 10 bases. Germline V CDR1 and CDR2: SGHNT, YENEEA. The CDR3 sequence is CASSFYRSDTQYF. The CDR3 DNA reads TGTGCCAGCAGCTTTTACCGATCCGATACGCAGTATTTT.

Comments on this clone: At one of its ends the junction is not consistent with the germline gene, which may arise from a read error. The chain has TRBV10-3 and TRBJ1-2, with 8 bases matching TRBD1. The CDR3 has 14 amino acids. Germline CDR1 ENHRY, CDR2 SYGVKD. The CDR3 is CAIGGQGTNYGYIF. Here the CDR3 DNA reads TGTGCCATCGGAGGACAGGGAACTAACTATGGCTACATCTTC.

J is TRBJ1-5 and V is TRBV27; D possibly corresponds to TRBD1 (5 bases). The ends were cut back, 4 bases at V and 0 bases at J, with 10 bases in the middle. Per germline, CDR1 MNHEY and CDR2 SMNVEV (reference sequence). The CDR3 length is 15 residues. In DNA form, the CDR3 reads TGTGCCAGCAGTTGGGGCAGAAATAGCAATCAGCCCCAGCATTTT. This translates into CASSWGRNSNQPQHF.

The genes are TRBV6-5 and TRBJ2-5; 7 bases line up with TRBD1. Germline V gene data show CDR1 as MNHEY and CDR2 as SVGAGI. Trimming removed 8 bases from V and 4 bases from J; junction bases left unmatched: 10. This CDR3 has 14 amino acids. CDR3 in DNA: TGTGCCAGCTCCCTAGCCGGGACAGCAGAGACCCAGTACTTC. Its translation: CASSLAGTAETQYF.

This clone was seen more than once but under ten times. The chain joins TRBV6-5 to TRBJ1-1; 7 bases match TRBD1. CDR1 is MNHEY, CDR2 SVGAGI, per germline. This CDR3 contains 13 residues. The J segment lost 4 bases and the V segment lost 6 bases, leaving 5 bases of the junction unmatched. CDR3 residues: CASRDRMGTEAFF. The CDR3 nucleotides are TGTGCCAGCAGGGACAGGATGGGCACTGAAGCTTTCTTT.

The chain has TRBV4-2 and TRBJ1-4; D is uncertain. The CDR3 runs 12 residues. The germline gives CDR1 LGHNA, CDR2 YNFKEQ. The ends were cut back, 0 bases at V and 9 bases at J, with 5 bases in the middle. The CDR3 region is CASSQDRKKLFF. DNA for the CDR3: TGTGCCAGCAGCCAAGATAGAAAAAAACTGTTTTTT.

The V and J genes are TRBV3-1 (or the pseudogene TRBV3-2) and TRBJ2-3; 9 bases align to TRBD1. V lost 1 base, J lost 4 bases, and 21 bases stayed unmatched. Germline V gene sequence: CDR1 LGHDT, CDR2 YNNKEL (reference sequence). This CDR3 has 21 amino acids. The CDR3 is CASSQAYLRPVTGGAADTQYF. The CDR3 bases are TGTGCCAGCAGCCAAGCGTACCTTCGCCCGGTTACAGGGGGCGCGGCAGATACGCAGTATTTT.

The chain is built from TRBV12-3 or TRBV12-4 and TRBJ2-7; TRBD1 might be the D (5 bases). This CDR3 comprises 13 residues. V lost 2 bases and J 1 base, leaving 6 bases between the germline ends. The CDR3 DNA sequence: TGTGCCAGCAGTTTACAGGGATCCTACGAGCAGTACTTC. This translates into CASSLQGSYEQYF.

The rearrangement links TRBV21-1 to TRBJ1-2. TRBV21-1 has pseudogene status. This CDR3 is 14 amino acids long. CDR3 protein: CASSTVQFNYGYTF. Here the CDR3 DNA reads TGTGCCAGCAGCACGGTCCAGTTTAACTATGGCTACACCTTC.

V is TRBV2 and J is TRBJ2-5; 8 bases fit TRBD1. V trimming: 4 bases; J trimming: 1 base; junction bases outside the gene matches: 14. The germline gives CDR1 SNHLY, CDR2 FYNNEI. The CDR3 has 18 amino acids. The CDR3 sequence is CASSAKGMTGAFQETQYF. The CDR3 nucleotides are TGTGCCAGCAGTGCTAAGGGGATGACAGGGGCATTCCAAGAGACCCAGTACTTC.

The chain couples TRBV3-1 (or the pseudogene TRBV3-2) to TRBJ1-6; D might be TRBD1 (5 bases). This CDR3 is built from 14 residues. Germline V CDR1 and CDR2: LGHDT, YNNKEL (reference sequence). The V end was cut by 1 base, the J end by 10 bases, with 11 bases between. Here the CDR3 DNA reads TGTGCCAGCAGCCAAGGGGGCAGGGACTCACCCCTCCACTTT. This codes for CASSQGGRDSPLHF.

The V and J genes are TRBV5-1 and TRBJ2-1; 8 nucleotides match TRBD1. With 3 bases clipped from V and 6 bases from J, the junction kept 5 bases outside the gene matches. The CDR3 length is 14 residues. Germline V CDR1 and CDR2: SGHRS, YFSETQ. CDR3 in DNA: TGCGCCAGCAGCTCGGACAGGGTAGGCAATGAGCAGTTCTTC. This encodes CASSSDRVGNEQFF.

This chain uses TRBV3-1 (or the pseudogene TRBV3-2) with TRBJ2-3, with D unresolved. The V end lost 3 bases, the J end lost 1 base, and 11 bases lay between the germline ends. Germline V gene data show CDR1 as LGHDT and CDR2 as YNNKEL (reference sequence). CDR3 length: 15 residues. The CDR3 DNA is TGTGCCAGCAGCCACCTGGCTGGGGGCACAGATACGCAGTATTTT. Translating gives CASSHLAGGTDTQYF.

Worth noting for this clone: At one boundary the junction diverges from the germline segment, which might be a read error. CDR3 in amino acids: CASRLGSTGELFF. The CDR3 DNA is TGTGCCAGCAGGTTGGGCTCGACCGGGGAGCTGTTTTTT. This chain uses TRBV5-4 with TRBJ2-2, with D uncertain. Germline V gene sequence: CDR1 SGHNT, CDR2 YYREEE (reference sequence). The CDR3 contains 13 residues.

The chain links TRBV28 to TRBJ1-1; tentatively, D is TRBD1 (6 bases). The CDR3 loop spans 16 amino acids. V lost 6 bases to trimming and J lost 5 bases, with 22 bases between them. Germline V gives CDR1 MDHEN, CDR2 SYDVKM. Here the CDR3 reads CASSTPGYRVRTEAFF. CDR3 sequence (DNA): TGTGCCAGCAGCACGCCGGGCTACAGGGTTAGGACTGAAGCTTTCTTT.

The chain joins TRBV2 to TRBJ1-6; TRBD1 is a possible D gene (5 bases). The CDR3 loop spans 14 amino acids. Trimming cost V 6 bases and J 7 bases, with 13 bases left between them. The germline CDR1 and CDR2 sequences are SNHLY and FYNNEI. This CDR3 is CASRPGTVNSPLHF. The CDR3, as DNA: TGTGCCAGCAGGCCCGGGACGGTGAATTCACCCCTCCACTTT. The full variable domain, with the rest looked up from reference TRBV2 and TRBJ1-6, is EPEVTQTPSHQVTQMGQEVILRCVPISNHLYFYWYRQILGQKVEFLVSFYNNEISEKSEIFDDQFSVERPDGSNFTLKIRSTKLEDSAMYFCASRPGTVNSPLHFGNGTRLTVT.